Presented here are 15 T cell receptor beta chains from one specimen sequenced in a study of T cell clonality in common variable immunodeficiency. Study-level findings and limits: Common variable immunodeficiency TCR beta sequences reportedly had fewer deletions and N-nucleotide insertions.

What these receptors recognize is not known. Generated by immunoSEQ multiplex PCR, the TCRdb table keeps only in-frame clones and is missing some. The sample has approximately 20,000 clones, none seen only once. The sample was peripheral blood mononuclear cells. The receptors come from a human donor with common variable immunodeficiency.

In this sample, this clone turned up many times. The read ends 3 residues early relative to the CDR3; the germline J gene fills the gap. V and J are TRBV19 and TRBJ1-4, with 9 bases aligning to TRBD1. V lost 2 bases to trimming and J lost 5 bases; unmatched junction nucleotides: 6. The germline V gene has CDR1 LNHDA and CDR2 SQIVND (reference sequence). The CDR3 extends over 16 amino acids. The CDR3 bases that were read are TGTGCCAGTAGTATACGGGCCGGGACAGGGAATGAAAAA. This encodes CASSIRAGTGNEK. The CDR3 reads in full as CASSIRAGTGNEKLFF.

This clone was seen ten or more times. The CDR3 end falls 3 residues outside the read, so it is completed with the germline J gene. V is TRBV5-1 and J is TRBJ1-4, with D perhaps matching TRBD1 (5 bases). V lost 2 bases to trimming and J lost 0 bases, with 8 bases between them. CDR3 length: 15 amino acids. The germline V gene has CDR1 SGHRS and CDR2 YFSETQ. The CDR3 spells CASSFQGTTNEKLFF. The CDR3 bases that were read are TGCGCCAGCAGCTTCCAGGGAACAACTAATGAAAAA.

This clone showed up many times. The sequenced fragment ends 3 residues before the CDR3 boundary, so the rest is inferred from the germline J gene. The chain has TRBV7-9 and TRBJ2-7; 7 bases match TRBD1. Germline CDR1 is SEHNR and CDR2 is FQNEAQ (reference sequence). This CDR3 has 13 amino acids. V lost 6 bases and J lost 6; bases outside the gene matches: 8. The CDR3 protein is CASRSQGFGEQYF. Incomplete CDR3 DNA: TGTGCCAGCAGATCACAGGGGTTCGGCGAG.

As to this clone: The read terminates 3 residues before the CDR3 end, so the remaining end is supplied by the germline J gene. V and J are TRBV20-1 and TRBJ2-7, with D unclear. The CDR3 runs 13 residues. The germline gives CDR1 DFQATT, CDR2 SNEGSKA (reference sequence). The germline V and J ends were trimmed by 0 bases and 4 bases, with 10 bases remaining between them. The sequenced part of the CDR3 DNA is TGCAGTGCTAGAGAACACTACATTTACGAG. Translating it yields CSAREHYIYE. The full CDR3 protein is CSAREHYIYEQYF.

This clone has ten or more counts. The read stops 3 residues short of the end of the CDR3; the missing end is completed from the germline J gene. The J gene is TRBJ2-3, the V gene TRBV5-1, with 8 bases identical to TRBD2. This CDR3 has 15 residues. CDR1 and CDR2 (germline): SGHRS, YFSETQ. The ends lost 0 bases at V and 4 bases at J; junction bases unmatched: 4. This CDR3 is CASSLAGGVSDTQYF. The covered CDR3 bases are TGCGCCAGCAGCTTGGCCGGGGGGGTGTCAGATACG.

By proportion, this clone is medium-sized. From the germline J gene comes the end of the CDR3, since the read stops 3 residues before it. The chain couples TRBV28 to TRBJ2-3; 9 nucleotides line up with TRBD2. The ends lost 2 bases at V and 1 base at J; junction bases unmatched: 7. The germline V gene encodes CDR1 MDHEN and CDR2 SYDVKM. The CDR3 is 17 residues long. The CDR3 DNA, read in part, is TGTGCCAGCAGTTTAGAGTCCCGACTAGCGGGCACAGATACG. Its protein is CASSLESRLAGTDT. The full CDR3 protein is CASSLESRLAGTDTQYF. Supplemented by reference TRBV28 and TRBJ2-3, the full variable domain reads DVKVTQSSRYLVKRTGEKVFLECVQDMDHENMFWYRQDPGLGLRLIYFSYDVKMKEKGDIPEGYSVSREKKERFSLILESASTNQTSMYLCASSLESRLAGTDTQYFGPGTRLTVL.

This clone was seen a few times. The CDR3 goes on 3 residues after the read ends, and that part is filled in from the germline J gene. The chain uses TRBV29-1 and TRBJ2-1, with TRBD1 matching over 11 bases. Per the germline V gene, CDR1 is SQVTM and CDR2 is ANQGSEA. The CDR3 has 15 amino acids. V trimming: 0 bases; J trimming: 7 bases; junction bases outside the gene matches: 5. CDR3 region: CSVEEPGQGVNEQFF. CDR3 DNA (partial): TGCAGCGTTGAAGAACCGGGACAGGGGGTTAATGAG.

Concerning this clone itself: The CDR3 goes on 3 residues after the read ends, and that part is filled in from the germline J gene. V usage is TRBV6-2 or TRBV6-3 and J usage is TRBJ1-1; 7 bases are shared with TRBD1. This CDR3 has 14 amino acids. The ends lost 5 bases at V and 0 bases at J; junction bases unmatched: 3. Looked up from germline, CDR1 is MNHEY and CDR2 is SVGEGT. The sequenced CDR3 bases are TGTGCCAGCAGTAACAGGGGTGTGAACACTGAA. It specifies CASSNRGVNTE. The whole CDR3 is CASSNRGVNTEAFF.

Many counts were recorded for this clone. The CDR3 spells CSARGGEGAKTQYF. The covered CDR3 bases are TGCAGTGCTAGAGGGGGAGAGGGGGCAAAGACC. The chain carries TRBV20-1 and TRBJ2-5; TRBD1 aligns across 7 bases. The read ends 3 residues shy of where the CDR3 ends; the end is completed using the germline J gene. CDR1 and CDR2 from the germline V gene are DFQATT and SNEGSKA (reference sequence). V lost 1 base to trimming and J lost 6 bases; unmatched junction nucleotides: 8. The CDR3 sequence is 14 residues long.

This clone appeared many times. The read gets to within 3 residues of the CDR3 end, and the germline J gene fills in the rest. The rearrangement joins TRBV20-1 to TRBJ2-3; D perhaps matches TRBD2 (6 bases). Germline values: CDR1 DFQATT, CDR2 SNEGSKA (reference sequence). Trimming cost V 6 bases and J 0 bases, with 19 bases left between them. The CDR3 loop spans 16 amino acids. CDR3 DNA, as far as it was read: TGCAGTGCGCTGGGGGAGCGGGTGACTAGCACAGATACG. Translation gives CSALGERVTSTDT. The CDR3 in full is CSALGERVTSTDTQYF.

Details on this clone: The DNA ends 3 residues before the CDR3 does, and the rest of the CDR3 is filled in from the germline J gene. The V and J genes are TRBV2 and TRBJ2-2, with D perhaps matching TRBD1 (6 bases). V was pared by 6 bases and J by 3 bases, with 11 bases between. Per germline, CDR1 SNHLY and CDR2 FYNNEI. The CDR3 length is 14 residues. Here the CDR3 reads CASRAPGDTGELFF. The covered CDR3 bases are TGTGCCAGCAGAGCTCCAGGGGACACCGGGGAG.

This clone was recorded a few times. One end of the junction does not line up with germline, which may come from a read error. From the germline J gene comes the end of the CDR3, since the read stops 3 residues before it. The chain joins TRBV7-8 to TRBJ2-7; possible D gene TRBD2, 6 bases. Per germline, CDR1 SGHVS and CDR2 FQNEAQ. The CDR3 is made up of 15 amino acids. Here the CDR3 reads CASGIGGIYSDEQYF. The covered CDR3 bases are TGTGCCAGCGGGATTGGCGGGATTTACTCCGACGAG.

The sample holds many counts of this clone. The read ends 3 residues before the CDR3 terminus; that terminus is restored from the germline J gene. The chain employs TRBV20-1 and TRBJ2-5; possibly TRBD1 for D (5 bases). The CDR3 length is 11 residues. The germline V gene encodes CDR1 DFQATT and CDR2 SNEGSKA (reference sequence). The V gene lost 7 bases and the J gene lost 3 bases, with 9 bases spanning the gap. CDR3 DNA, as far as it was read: TGCAGTGTGGCAGGGAAAGAGACC. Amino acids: CSVAGKET. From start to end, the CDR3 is CSVAGKETQYF.

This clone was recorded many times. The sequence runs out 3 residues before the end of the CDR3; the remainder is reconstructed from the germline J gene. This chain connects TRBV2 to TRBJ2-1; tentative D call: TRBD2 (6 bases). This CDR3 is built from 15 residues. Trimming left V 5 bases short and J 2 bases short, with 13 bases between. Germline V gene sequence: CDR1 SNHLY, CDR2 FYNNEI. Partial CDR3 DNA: TGTGCCAGCAGTCAAGGTACTAGCACCTACAATGAG. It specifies CASSQGTSTYNE. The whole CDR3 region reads CASSQGTSTYNEQFF.

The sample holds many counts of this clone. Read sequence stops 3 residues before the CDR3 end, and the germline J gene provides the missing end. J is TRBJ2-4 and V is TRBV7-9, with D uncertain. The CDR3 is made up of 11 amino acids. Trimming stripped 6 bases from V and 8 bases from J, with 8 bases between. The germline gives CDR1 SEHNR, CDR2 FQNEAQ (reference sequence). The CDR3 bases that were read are TGTGCCAGCAGAGGTGCTGACATT. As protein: CASRGADI. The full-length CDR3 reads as CASRGADIQYF.